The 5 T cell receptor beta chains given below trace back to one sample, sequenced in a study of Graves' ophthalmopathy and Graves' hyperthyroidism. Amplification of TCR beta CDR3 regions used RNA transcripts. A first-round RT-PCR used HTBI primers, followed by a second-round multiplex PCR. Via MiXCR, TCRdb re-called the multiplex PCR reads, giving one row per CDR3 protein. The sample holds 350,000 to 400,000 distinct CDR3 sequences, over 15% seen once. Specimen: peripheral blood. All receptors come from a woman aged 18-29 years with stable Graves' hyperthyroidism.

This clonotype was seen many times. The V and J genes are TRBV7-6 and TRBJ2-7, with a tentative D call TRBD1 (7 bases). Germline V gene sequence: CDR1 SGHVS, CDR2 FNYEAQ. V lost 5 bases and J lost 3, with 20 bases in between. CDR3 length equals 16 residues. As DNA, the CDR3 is TGTGCCAGCAGCAGCCGTGGAGGGGGCGTTTACTACGAGCAGTACTTC. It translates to CASSSRGGGVYYEQYF.

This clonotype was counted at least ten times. CDR3 nucleotide sequence: TGTGCCAGCAGCGTAATCCAGGGGAACACTGAAGCTTTCTTT. Protein product: CASSVIQGNTEAFF. The gene calls are TRBV9 and TRBJ1-1; a possible D gene is TRBD1 (5 bases). Trimming stripped 1 base from V and 1 base from J, with 8 bases between. The CDR3 runs to 14 residues. Germline values: CDR1 SGDLS, CDR2 YYNGEE. The full variable domain, completed using reference TRBV9 and TRBJ1-1, is DSGVTQTPKHLITATGQRVTLRCSPRSGDLSVYWYQQSLDQGLQFLIQYYNGEERAKGNILERFSAQQFPDLHSELNLSSLELGDSALYFCASSVIQGNTEAFFGQGTRLTVV.

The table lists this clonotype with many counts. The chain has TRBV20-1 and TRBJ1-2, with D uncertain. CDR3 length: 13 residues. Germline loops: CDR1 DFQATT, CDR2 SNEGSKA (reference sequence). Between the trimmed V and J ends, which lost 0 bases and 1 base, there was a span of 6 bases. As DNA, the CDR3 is TGCAGTGCTAGAGAGTCAGATAACTATGGCTACACCTTC. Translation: CSARESDNYGYTF.

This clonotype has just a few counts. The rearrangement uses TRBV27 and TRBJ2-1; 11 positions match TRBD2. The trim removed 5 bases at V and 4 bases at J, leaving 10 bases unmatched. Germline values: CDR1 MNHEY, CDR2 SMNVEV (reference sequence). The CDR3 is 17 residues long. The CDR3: CASSPPSGGNPYNEQFF. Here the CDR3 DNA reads TGTGCCAGCAGTCCACCTAGCGGGGGGAATCCTTACAATGAGCAGTTCTTC.

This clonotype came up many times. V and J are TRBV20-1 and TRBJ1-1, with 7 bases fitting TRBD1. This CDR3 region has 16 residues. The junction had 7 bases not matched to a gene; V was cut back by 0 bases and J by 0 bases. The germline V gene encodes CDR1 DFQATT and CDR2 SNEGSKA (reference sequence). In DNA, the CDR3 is TGCAGTGCTAGAGATGGGAAACAGGGGTTGAACACTGAAGCTTTCTTT. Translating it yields CSARDGKQGLNTEAFF.